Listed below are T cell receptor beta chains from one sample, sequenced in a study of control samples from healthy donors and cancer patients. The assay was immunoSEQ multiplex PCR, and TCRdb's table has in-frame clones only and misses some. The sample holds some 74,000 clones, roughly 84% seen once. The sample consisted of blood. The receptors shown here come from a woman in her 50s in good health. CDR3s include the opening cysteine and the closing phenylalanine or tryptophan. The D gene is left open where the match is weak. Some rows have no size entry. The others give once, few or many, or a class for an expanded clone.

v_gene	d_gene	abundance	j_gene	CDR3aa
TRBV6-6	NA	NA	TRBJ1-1	CASGVGGPEAFF
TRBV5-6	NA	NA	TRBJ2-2	CASKYWDEGPGELFF
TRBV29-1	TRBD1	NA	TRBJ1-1	CSVNRGLNTEAFF
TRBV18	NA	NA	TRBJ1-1	CASSPSRRQTEAFF
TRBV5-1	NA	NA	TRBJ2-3	CASSQGLSSDTQYF
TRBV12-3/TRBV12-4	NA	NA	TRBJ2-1	CASSTREQFF
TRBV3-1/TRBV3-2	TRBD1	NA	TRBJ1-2	CASSQEGYRGYGYTF
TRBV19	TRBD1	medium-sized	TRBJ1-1	CASSRGTGNEAFF
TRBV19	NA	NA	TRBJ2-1	CASSKPGHTSSYNEQFF
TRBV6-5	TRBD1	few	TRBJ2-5	CASSMTGQGVETQYF
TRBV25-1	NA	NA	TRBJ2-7	CASSDSGISYEQYF
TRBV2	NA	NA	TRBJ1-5	CASRSEGRQPQHF
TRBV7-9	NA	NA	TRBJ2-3	CASSPAPGPPSTDTQYF
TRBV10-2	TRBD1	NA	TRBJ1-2	CASSTGVLCYTF
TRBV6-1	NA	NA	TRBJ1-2	CASSEVEGLGYTF
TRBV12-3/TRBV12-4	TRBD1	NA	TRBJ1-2	CASSWAGGYGYTF
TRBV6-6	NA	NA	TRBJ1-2	CASSYSRDTANYGYTF
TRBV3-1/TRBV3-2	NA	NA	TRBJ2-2	CASSPIRGGTGELFF
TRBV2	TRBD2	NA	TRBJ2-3	CASSDFGTSYGTDTQYF
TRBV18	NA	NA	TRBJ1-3	CASSVEVPSGNTIYF
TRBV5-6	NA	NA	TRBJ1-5	CASSGINQPQHF
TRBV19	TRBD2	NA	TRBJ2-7	CASSISEASGRQYF
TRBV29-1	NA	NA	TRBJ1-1	CSVEGRLGEAFF
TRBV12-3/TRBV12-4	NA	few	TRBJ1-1	CASAGTVLNEAFF
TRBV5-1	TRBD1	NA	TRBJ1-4	CASSDGTVNPKKLFF
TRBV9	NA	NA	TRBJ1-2	CASSNLGGNYGYTF
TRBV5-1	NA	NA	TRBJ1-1	CASRRGQPSMNTEAFF
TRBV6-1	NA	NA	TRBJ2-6	CASSETGPSSGANVLTF
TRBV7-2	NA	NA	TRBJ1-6	CASSFLQGISPLHF
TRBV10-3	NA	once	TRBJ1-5	CAIKGGEYQPQHF
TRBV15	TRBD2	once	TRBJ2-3	CATRRGTIGGGLDTQYF
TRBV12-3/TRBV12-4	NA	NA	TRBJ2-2	CASKITGELFF
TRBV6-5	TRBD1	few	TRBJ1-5	CASSSGGKGSNQPQHF
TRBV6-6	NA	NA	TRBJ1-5	CASSKDDNSNQPQHF
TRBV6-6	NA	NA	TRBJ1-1	CASSYSGMGTRTEAFF
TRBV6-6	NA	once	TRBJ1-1	CASSFRDGDAFF
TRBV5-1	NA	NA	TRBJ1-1	CASSLLGDSEAFF
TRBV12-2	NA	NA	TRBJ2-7	CASRFGTDSYEQYF
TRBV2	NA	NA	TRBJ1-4	CASSRTLSNEKLFF
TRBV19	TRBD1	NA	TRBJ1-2	CASSTGTGRPYGYTF
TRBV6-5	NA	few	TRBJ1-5	CASRGTINQPQHF
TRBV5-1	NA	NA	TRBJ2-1	CASSFDPQGSSYNEQFF
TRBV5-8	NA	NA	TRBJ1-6	CASRESSPLHF
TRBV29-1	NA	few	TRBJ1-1	CSVLNRNTEAFF
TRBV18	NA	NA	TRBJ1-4	CASSVLPTNEKLFF
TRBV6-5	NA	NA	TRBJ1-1	CASTSKGQNTEAFF
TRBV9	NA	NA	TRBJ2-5	CASSVGRQGGETQYF
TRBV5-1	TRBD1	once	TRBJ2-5	CASSLGTGRQETQYF
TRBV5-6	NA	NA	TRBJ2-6	CASSPDRGSGANVLTF
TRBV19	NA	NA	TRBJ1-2	CASTLKGSNYGYTF
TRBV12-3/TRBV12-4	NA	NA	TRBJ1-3	CASSLWNTIYF
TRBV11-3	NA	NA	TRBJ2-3	CASSSNTDTQYF
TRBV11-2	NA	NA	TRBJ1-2	CASSSVEAGYTF
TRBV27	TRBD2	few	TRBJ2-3	CASSWAGLGLAGLDTQYF
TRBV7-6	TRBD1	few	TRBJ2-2	CASSPGTGYTGELFF